Below are 26 T cell receptor beta chains sequenced from a single sample in a study of Ad26.COV2.S vaccination and SARS-CoV-2 variants. The repertoire was sequenced with immunoSEQ multiplex PCR; TCRdb's copy has only in-frame clones and lacks some. This table has 75,000 to 100,000 clones, roughly 84% appearing once. The sequencing here drew on peripheral blood, taken after recovery from COVID-19. These receptor sequences come from a human donor who had recovered from COVID-19.

This clone was detected only once. The chain couples TRBV29-1 to TRBJ2-1; 8 positions agree with TRBD1. This CDR3 has 13 residues. In germline, CDR1 is SQVTM, CDR2 ANQGSEA. Trimming at V came to 6 bases and at J to 8 bases, leaving 9 bases not matched to a gene. The CDR3 reads CSVNPGGVDEQFF. The CDR3, as DNA: TGCAGCGTAAATCCAGGGGGCGTCGATGAGCAGTTCTTC.

The chain links TRBV3-1 (or the pseudogene TRBV3-2) to TRBJ2-7; 15 bases fit TRBD2. CDR3 length equals 19 residues. From germline, CDR1 is LGHDT and CDR2 YNNKEL (reference sequence). V shed 2 bases, J shed 4 bases, and the junction held 12 bases outside the gene matches. The CDR3 DNA is TGTGCCAGCAGCCAAAATTTCCCCGGGACTAGCGGGAGGTTGTACGAGCAGTACTTC. Translating gives CASSQNFPGTSGRLYEQYF.

This clone has only a few counts. The J gene is TRBJ2-2, the V gene TRBV25-1; tentative D call: TRBD2 (5 bases). In germline, CDR1 is MGHDK, CDR2 SYGVNS. The V end lost 8 bases, the J end lost 3 bases, and 13 bases lay between the germline ends. The CDR3 contains 14 residues. CDR3 sequence: CASSVRGYTGELFF. The CDR3 nucleotides read TGTGCCAGCTCCGTACGGGGATACACCGGGGAGCTGTTTTTT.

The V call is TRBV28, the J call TRBJ2-6; 9 bases line up with TRBD1. Germline V lookup: CDR1 MDHEN, CDR2 SYDVKM. The CDR3 totals 14 residues. V was pared by 5 bases and J by 7 bases, with 3 bases of the junction left unmatched. In DNA, the CDR3 is TGTGCCAGCAGTACAACAGGGGGCGCCAACGTCCTGACTTTC. Translating gives CASSTTGGANVLTF.

CDR3 in DNA: TGTGCCAGCAGTCTAGAAGGCCCACCCCAGTACTTC. This encodes CASSLEGPPQYF. The J gene is TRBJ2-5, the V gene TRBV28; D gene ambiguous. The V gene's germline CDR1 is MDHEN and CDR2 SYDVKM. This CDR3 spans 12 amino acids. V was shortened by 5 bases and J by 9 bases, with 13 bases between the two germline ends.

The genes are TRBV24-1 and TRBJ2-7; D not certain. Germline V CDR1 and CDR2: KGHDR, SFDVKD. V was pared by 4 bases and J by 3 bases, with 3 bases between. The length of the CDR3 is 11 residues. DNA for the CDR3: TGTGCCACCAGTGAGGGCTACGAGCAGTACTTC. It encodes CATSEGYEQYF.

The rearrangement uses TRBV28 and TRBJ2-5, with 11 nucleotides matching TRBD2. V was pared by 6 bases and J by 5 bases, with 8 bases of the junction left unmatched. CDR3 length: 15 amino acids. Germline values: CDR1 MDHEN, CDR2 SYDVKM. The CDR3 bases are TGTGCCAGCAGCCCTAGCGGGAGGTATCAGGAGACCCAGTACTTC. Translation gives CASSPSGRYQETQYF.

The gene calls are TRBV4-2 and TRBJ2-1; 8 bases align to TRBD2. The V gene end was trimmed by 0 bases and the J gene end by 7 bases; junction bases not matched to a gene: 11. The germline gives CDR1 LGHNA, CDR2 YNFKEQ. The CDR3 is 17 amino acids. The CDR3 sequence: CASSQDWGSGKANEQFF. DNA of the CDR3: TGTGCCAGCAGCCAAGATTGGGGTAGCGGGAAGGCGAATGAGCAGTTCTTC.

The CDR3 nucleotides are TGTGCCAGCAGCTTGGGCGACAGTGTTGAGCAGTTCTTC. Protein product: CASSLGDSVEQFF. The rearrangement links TRBV5-6 to TRBJ2-1; D perhaps matches TRBD1 (5 bases). The germline V and J ends were trimmed by 0 bases and 9 bases, with 10 bases remaining between them. Germline V gene lookup returns CDR1 SGHDT and CDR2 YYEEEE. This CDR3 spans 13 amino acids.

The gene calls are TRBV28 and TRBJ2-4; D possibly corresponds to TRBD1 (5 bases). V was clipped by 5 bases and J by 0 bases, with 8 bases between them. The germline V gene encodes CDR1 MDHEN and CDR2 SYDVKM. This CDR3 has 14 amino acids. The CDR3 loop is CASSQGIAKNIQYF. For the CDR3, the DNA is TGTGCCAGCAGTCAGGGTATAGCCAAAAACATTCAGTACTTC.

The chain joins TRBV29-1 to TRBJ1-2; perhaps TRBD1 as D (6 bases). Germline V gene sequence: CDR1 SQVTM, CDR2 ANQGSEA. CDR3 length: 14 amino acids. V lost 0 bases to trimming and J lost 12 bases, with 20 bases between them. The CDR3 is CSVEDPNRAFRNTF. CDR3 coding DNA: TGCAGCGTTGAAGATCCAAACAGGGCATTTAGGAACACCTTC.

The genes are TRBV11-3 and TRBJ2-5; a possible D gene is TRBD1 (5 bases). This CDR3 region has 16 residues. The V gene lost 5 bases and the J gene lost 2 bases, with 18 bases spanning the gap. Germline CDR1 is SGHNT and CDR2 is YENEEA. The CDR3 reads CASSPDPLGVQETQYF. CDR3 sequence (DNA): TGTGCCAGCAGCCCTGATCCTTTAGGGGTTCAAGAGACCCAGTACTTC.

The gene calls are TRBV29-1 and TRBJ2-5; 11 positions match TRBD2. V lost 8 bases, J lost 5 bases, and 7 bases stayed unmatched. This CDR3 comprises 13 residues. Germline V gene data show CDR1 as SQVTM and CDR2 as ANQGSEA. The CDR3 DNA sequence: TGCAGCACTTCGTGGACTAGCGGGGAGACCCAGTACTTC. Its protein is CSTSWTSGETQYF. Variable domain in full (rest from reference TRBV29-1 and TRBJ2-5): SAVISQKPSRDICQRGTSLTIQCQVDSQVTMMFWYRQQPGQSLTLIATANQGSEATYESGFVIDKFPISRPNLTFSTLTVSNMSPEDSSIYLCSTSWTSGETQYFGPGTRLLVL.

Turning to this clone: Mismatch with germline at one junction end may stem from a read error. The rearrangement uses TRBV2 and TRBJ2-4, with TRBD2 identical over 11 bases. Germline V gene lookup returns CDR1 SNHLY and CDR2 FYNNEI. The CDR3 is made up of 16 amino acids. Written as DNA, the CDR3 is TGTGCCAGCAGCCAATATAGCGGGAGGGCCACAAACATTCAGTACTTC. This encodes CASSQYSGRATNIQYF. The whole variable domain, filled in from reference TRBV2 and TRBJ2-4, reads EPEVTQTPSHQVTQMGQEVILRCVPISNHLYFYWYRQILGQKVEFLVSFYNNEISEKSEIFDDQFSVERPDGSNFTLKIRSTKLEDSAMYFCASSQYSGRATNIQYFGAGTRLSVL.

The chain carries TRBV10-2 and TRBJ2-7; 8 nucleotides agree with TRBD2. Germline assignment: CDR1 WSHSY and CDR2 SAAADI. J was trimmed by 0 bases and V by 4 bases; bases with no gene match: 2. CDR3 length: 14 residues. CDR3 protein: CASSASGSSYEQYF. As DNA, the CDR3 is TGCGCCAGCAGTGCCAGCGGGAGCTCCTACGAGCAGTACTTC.

This clone was counted a single time. The chain uses TRBV28 and TRBJ2-1; no clear D. Looked up from germline, CDR1 is MDHEN and CDR2 is SYDVKM. With 3 bases removed from V and 2 bases from J, the gap between germline ends came to 8 bases. This CDR3 has 14 amino acids. The CDR3 DNA reads as TGTGCCAGCAGTTTCTTCCGAACCTACAATGAGCAGTTCTTC. Its protein product is CASSFFRTYNEQFF. Based on the CDR3 plus reference TRBV28 and TRBJ2-1, the full variable domain is DVKVTQSSRYLVKRTGEKVFLECVQDMDHENMFWYRQDPGLGLRLIYFSYDVKMKEKGDIPEGYSVSREKKERFSLILESASTNQTSMYLCASSFFRTYNEQFFGPGTRLTVL.

The gene calls are TRBV4-2 and TRBJ2-2, with 12 bases fitting TRBD2. Germline V gives CDR1 LGHNA, CDR2 YNFKEQ. This CDR3 contains 16 residues. The junction had 5 bases not matched to a gene; V was cut back by 3 bases and J by 6 bases. The CDR3 loop reads CASSQRLAGVPGELFF. As DNA, the CDR3 is TGTGCCAGCAGCCAGCGACTAGCGGGAGTCCCCGGGGAGCTGTTTTTT.

This sequence joins TRBV19 and TRBJ1-5, with 7 bases matching TRBD1. The trim removed 6 bases at V and 4 bases at J, leaving 6 bases unmatched. This CDR3 comprises 14 residues. The germline V gene encodes CDR1 LNHDA and CDR2 SQIVND (reference sequence). Here the CDR3 reads CASSGTEFNQPQHF. The CDR3 bases are TGTGCCAGTAGCGGGACAGAGTTTAATCAGCCCCAGCATTTT. Complete variable domain (other parts from reference TRBV19 and TRBJ1-5): DGGITQSPKYLFRKEGQNVTLSCEQNLNHDAMYWYRQDPGQGLRLIYYSQIVNDFQKGDIAEGYSVSREKKESFPLTVTSAQKNPTAFYLCASSGTEFNQPQHFGDGTRLSIL.

The V and J genes are TRBV7-6 and TRBJ2-1; 13 bases are a match to TRBD2. This CDR3 spans 15 amino acids. Germline-derived CDR1 and CDR2 are SGHVS and FNYEAQ. V lost 1 base and J lost 9; bases outside the gene matches: 3. DNA of the CDR3: TGTGCCAGCAGCTTAGGGACTAGCGGGAGCGGTGAGCAGTTCTTC. Amino acids: CASSLGTSGSGEQFF.

This clone appeared a single time. Different DNA sequences within this sample yield the same CDR3. The V and J genes are TRBV9 and TRBJ2-2; TRBD2 matches 8 bases. The germline V gene has CDR1 SGDLS and CDR2 YYNGEE. Trimming took 2 bases from V and 5 from J; bases not matched to a gene: 2. The CDR3 totals 14 residues. This CDR3 is CASSVGGGTGELFF. The CDR3 DNA is TGTGCCAGCAGCGTGGGCGGGGGGACCGGGGAGCTGTTTTTT.

The sample holds a few counts of this clone. V and J are TRBV6-2 or TRBV6-3 and TRBJ2-5; D uncertain. The CDR3 runs 15 residues. Trimming cost V 0 bases and J 1 base, with 9 bases left between them. The germline V gene encodes CDR1 MNHEY and CDR2 SVGEGT. CDR3 residues: CASSYSGFVQETQYF. The CDR3, as DNA: TGTGCCAGCAGTTACTCAGGGTTCGTCCAAGAGACCCAGTACTTC.

This chain links TRBV4-2 with TRBJ1-1, with D uncertain. This CDR3 contains 11 residues. Germline CDR1 is LGHNA and CDR2 is YNFKEQ. Between the trimmed V and J ends, which lost 0 bases and 11 bases, there was a span of 7 bases. CDR3 protein: CASSQDGLAFF. CDR3 DNA: TGTGCCAGCAGCCAAGACGGGTTGGCTTTCTTT.

V and J are TRBV4-3 and TRBJ2-7; D may be TRBD1 (6 bases). CDR3 size: 16 residues. In germline, CDR1 is LGHNA, CDR2 YSLEER. V shed 0 bases and J shed 4 bases, with 16 bases lying between them. The CDR3 DNA is TGCGCCAGCAGCCAAGATAGGGACAAGTTAGGTTACGAGCAGTACTTC. It codes for CASSQDRDKLGYEQYF.

In its sample, this clone was seen once. In nucleotides, the CDR3 is TGTGCCAGCTCCATTCAGGGTGACGGAGACAATGAGCAGTTCTTC. Amino acids: CASSIQGDGDNEQFF. The chain uses TRBV6-5 and TRBJ2-1; D is perhaps TRBD1 (5 bases). CDR1 is MNHEY and CDR2 is SVGAGI in the germline V gene. This CDR3 has 15 amino acids. Trimming left V 8 bases short and J 5 bases short, with 19 bases between.

The chain has TRBV5-1 and TRBJ2-5; TRBD1 might be the D (5 bases). Germline assignment: CDR1 SGHRS and CDR2 YFSETQ. This CDR3 is 15 amino acids long. The ends were cut back, 4 bases at V and 1 base at J, with 14 bases in the middle. CDR3 region: CASSRKLGPQETQYF. The CDR3 DNA reads TGCGCCAGCAGCAGGAAGTTGGGGCCCCAAGAGACCCAGTACTTC.

The chain carries TRBV19 and TRBJ1-5; D ambiguous. Trimming stripped 6 bases from V and 1 base from J, with 19 bases between. CDR1 is LNHDA and CDR2 is SQIVND in the germline V gene (reference sequence). The CDR3 is 17 residues long. The CDR3 region has the DNA TGTGCCAGTAGGACTGTTCCAGTGGGCGCGAGCAATCAGCCCCAGCATTTT. It codes for CASRTVPVGASNQPQHF.